This is a list of T cell receptor beta chains from one sample in a study of blood T cell repertoires in COVID-19. Profiled with immunoSEQ multiplex PCR; TCRdb holds only in-frame clones, not every one. The sample contains over 85,000 clones, approximately 90% of which appear only once. The sequencing input was peripheral blood. The source of these receptors is a male donor with acute or convalescent COVID-19. CDR3s include the opening cysteine and the closing phenylalanine or tryptophan. The order of the fields is clone size, D gene, J gene, CDR3 length, V gene, CDR3 DNA, CDR3 protein. D genes are given only for firm matches. Rows give clone size only sometimes, using once, few, many, or a class for an expanded clone.

NA | NA | TRBJ1-1 | 15 | TRBV7-2 | TGTGCCAGCAGCCCCGGCGGGGGATTTGCGACTGAAGCTTTCTTT | CASSPGGGFATEAFF
NA | TRBD2 | TRBJ2-7 | 12 | TRBV12-3/TRBV12-4 | TGTGCCCCGGGACTAGCGGAATACGAGCAGTACTTC | CAPGLAEYEQYF
NA | TRBD1 | TRBJ1-6 | 16 | TRBV3-1/TRBV3-2 | TGTGCCAGCAGCCGCCAAAGGACAGGAATGGGGTCACCCCTCCACTTT | CASSRQRTGMGSPLHF
NA | TRBD2 | TRBJ2-5 | 16 | TRBV28 | TGTGCCAGCAGTTCACACCTAGCGGGACGAAAAGAGACCCAGTACTTC | CASSSHLAGRKETQYF
NA | NA | TRBJ2-7 | 11 | TRBV29-1 | TGCAGCGTTGAAGATGGGGCGGAGCAGTACTTC | CSVEDGAEQYF
NA | NA | TRBJ1-1 | 13 | TRBV19 | TGTGCCAGTAGATCGAGGGGGTTGACTGAAGCTTTCTTT | CASRSRGLTEAFF
NA | TRBD2 | TRBJ2-5 | 16 | TRBV5-6 | TGTGCCAGCAGCTCTCGACTAGCGGGGGGGAGACAGACCCAGTACTTC | CASSSRLAGGRQTQYF
once | NA | TRBJ1-2 | 17 | TRBV10-1 | TGCGCCAGCAGTGAGGAGGACGTCGGGGGTTTAAACTATGGCTACACCTTC | CASSEEDVGGLNYGYTF
NA | TRBD1 | TRBJ1-1 | 18 | TRBV7-9 | TGTGCCAGCAGCTTAGATAAGGGACAGGGTCGATTGGGCACTGAAGCTTTCTTT | CASSLDKGQGRLGTEAFF
many | TRBD2 | TRBJ2-5 | 15 | TRBV7-2 | TGTGCCAGCAGCTTCGTCGGTAGCGGGGAAGAGACCCAGTACTTC | CASSFVGSGEETQYF
NA | NA | TRBJ1-6 | 13 | TRBV4-1 | TGCGCCAGCAGCAAAGGGGCTCCCCATCCCCTCCACTTT | CASSKGAPHPLHF
NA | TRBD1 | TRBJ2-5 | 14 | TRBV10-2 | TGCGCCAGCAGCCTGACAGGGCCAGGGGAGACCCAGTACTTC | CASSLTGPGETQYF
NA | NA | TRBJ2-7 | 20 | TRBV5-1 | TGCGCCAGCAGCTTGGGGCCTCTCGGTACCTGGGGGACATCCCGATACGAGCAGTACTTC | CASSLGPLGTWGTSRYEQYF
NA | NA | TRBJ1-5 | 14 | TRBV9 | TGTGCCAGCAGCGTAGGGCAGGGAGGTCAGCCCCAGCATTTT | CASSVGQGGQPQHF
NA | NA | TRBJ1-2 | 13 | TRBV12-3/TRBV12-4 | TGTGCCAGCAGTTTTGTTGTCAGATATGGCTACACCTTC | CASSFVVRYGYTF
NA | TRBD2 | TRBJ2-1 | 15 | TRBV5-1 | TGCGCCAGCAGCTTGGGGGGCGGGGGATACAATGAGCAGTTCTTC | CASSLGGGGYNEQFF
NA | NA | TRBJ1-1 | 11 | TRBV19 | TGTGCCAGTGTTCATAACACTGAAGCTTTCTTT | CASVHNTEAFF
NA | TRBD2 | TRBJ2-2 | 13 | TRBV11-3 | TGTGCCAGCAGGGCGGGGGGTACCGGGGAGCTGTTTTTT | CASRAGGTGELFF
NA | TRBD1 | TRBJ2-5 | 15 | TRBV5-8 | TGTGCCAGCAGCCGCGGACAGGGGTACCAAGAGACCCAGTACTTC | CASSRGQGYQETQYF
NA | TRBD1 | TRBJ1-1 | 15 | TRBV10-1 | TGCGCCAGCAGTGAGTCTAACAGGGGCAACACTGAAGCTTTCTTT | CASSESNRGNTEAFF
NA | NA | TRBJ1-3 | 16 | TRBV7-2 | TGTGCCAGCAGCTTAGGTAGAACGATCTCTGGAAACACCATATATTTT | CASSLGRTISGNTIYF
NA | NA | TRBJ2-7 | 12 | TRBV10-3 | TGTGCCATCAGTGAAAACACCTACGAGCAGTACTTC | CAISENTYEQYF
NA | TRBD1 | TRBJ1-2 | 15 | TRBV5-1 | TGCGCCAGCAGCTTGGAGGGACAGGGGGACTATGGCTACACCTTC | CASSLEGQGDYGYTF
NA | NA | TRBJ2-1 | 15 | TRBV30 | TGTGCCTGGAGTGTAGTCGCCCGGGGTTACAATGAGCAGTTCTTC | CAWSVVARGYNEQFF
NA | NA | TRBJ1-2 | 15 | TRBV5-5 | TGTGCCAGCAGCCGCCGGCAGGGCGATAACTATGGCTACACCTTC | CASSRRQGDNYGYTF
NA | NA | TRBJ2-1 | 11 | TRBV5-1 | TGCGCCAGCAGCAACAGGGTAGAGCAGTTCTTC | CASSNRVEQFF
NA | NA | TRBJ2-2 | 19 | TRBV5-1 | TGCGCCAGCAGCTTGGCACCTCATGGGGGCAAATCGAACACCGGGGAGCTGTTTTTT | CASSLAPHGGKSNTGELFF
NA | NA | TRBJ1-2 | 13 | TRBV11-2 | TGTGCCAGCAGCTTAGTGCGGGACGCAGGCTACACCTTC | CASSLVRDAGYTF
NA | NA | TRBJ2-1 | 15 | TRBV10-3 | TGTGCCATCAGTGAGTCCGTGACAGTACTGGATGAGCAGTTCTTC | CAISESVTVLDEQFF
NA | NA | TRBJ2-3 | 14 | TRBV29-1 | TGCAGCGCCTTAGAGGGCGTTATTTTCGGTACGCAGTATTTT | CSALEGVIFGTQYF
NA | TRBD2 | TRBJ2-3 | 14 | TRBV10-3 | TGTGCCATCAAAGGGACTAGCGGCACAGATACGCAGTATTTT | CAIKGTSGTDTQYF
NA | TRBD2 | TRBJ2-7 | 14 | TRBV18 | TGTGCCAGCTCACGGGCGGGGGTAGGCTACGAGCAGTACTTC | CASSRAGVGYEQYF
NA | TRBD2 | TRBJ2-1 | 16 | TRBV19 | TGTGCCAGTCGCAGCAGGGGGACTAGCGGGGTCGCTGAGCAGTTCTTC | CASRSRGTSGVAEQFF
NA | NA | TRBJ2-6 | 15 | TRBV21-1 | TGTGCCAGCAGCGTCGGGTTATCTGGGGCCAACGTCCTGACTTTC | CASSVGLSGANVLTF
NA | NA | TRBJ1-2 | 14 | TRBV6-5 | TGTGCCAGCAGTTACTCTGGAGAGAGCTATGGCTACACCTTC | CASSYSGESYGYTF
NA | NA | TRBJ1-4 | 15 | TRBV19 | TGTGCCAGTAGTCCTCGGGCCGGGGGGGATGAAAAACTGTTTTTT | CASSPRAGGDEKLFF
few | TRBD1 | TRBJ2-1 | 15 | TRBV20-1 | TGCAGTGCTAGTAAAGACAGGGGTTGGTACAATGAGCAGTTCTTC | CSASKDRGWYNEQFF
NA | NA | TRBJ1-1 | 13 | TRBV11-2 | TGTGCCAGCAGCTTAAAAGGGGACACTGAAGCTTTCTTT | CASSLKGDTEAFF